The following is a T cell receptor beta chain sequence with its context. This table comes from immunoSEQ multiplex PCR, and its TCRdb copy is limited to in-frame clones, with some not included. The sample lists about 36,000 clones; around nine tenths were seen once. The data stem from a study of T cell changes during pregnancy in multiple sclerosis. The CDR3 has 15 amino acids. J was trimmed by 2 bases and V by 1 base; bases with no gene match: 5. In germline, CDR1 is LGHNA, CDR2 YNFKEQ. The sequencing here drew on CD8+ T cells from peripheral blood mononuclear cells, taken in the third trimester of pregnancy. This chain joins TRBV4-2 and TRBJ2-7; 7 bases agree with TRBD1. The sequence was obtained from a female donor with multiple sclerosis, enrolled in a pregnancy study. The CDR3 is CASSQAWDSAYEQYF. The CDR3 bases are TGTGCCAGCAGCCAAGCGTGGGACAGTGCCTACGAGCAGTACTTC.